This record covers a single TCR beta chain. This specimen comes from a study of blood T cell repertoires in COVID-19. Background on the study: Specimens from acute and convalescent COVID-19 originated in the United States, Italy and Spain. Sources were T cells, B-cell-depleted T cells, or PBMCs; the material itself was cDNA or gDNA.

The CDR3 spans 16 residues. The ends lost 0 bases at V and 5 bases at J; junction bases unmatched: 7. CDR1 is SGHTA, CDR2 FQGNSA, per germline. Original processing methods: Amplification from reference gene primers served as the basis for estimated nucleated cell counts. Here immunoSEQ multiplex PCR was the method, and the copy in TCRdb shows in-frame clones only, minus some. The D gene and trimming were derived from the DNA, and the V and J assignments and clone size from that table. The repertoire holds 120,000 to 150,000 clones, with roughly 76% as singletons. What was sequenced was peripheral blood. This clonotype was sampled from a human donor with acute or convalescent COVID-19. The donor label of this sample is uncertain. The chain employs TRBV7-2 and TRBJ2-5; 9 bases match TRBD1. This chain's CDR3 is CASSLAGQGMGETQYF. The CDR3 coding sequence is TGTGCCAGCAGCTTAGCCGGACAGGGGATGGGGGAGACCCAGTACTTC.